This T cell receptor beta chain is from a study of low-dose radiotherapy and immunotherapy resistance in tumors. Study context: Cohort 1 was given 0.5 Gy per fraction every 2 weeks, for 6.5 Gy total. Over 26 weeks, cohort 2 got 1 Gy every two weeks, reaching 13 Gy. Intravenous administration to patients comprised nivolumab at 240 mg every two weeks and ipilimumab at 1 mg/kg every six weeks.

The sample's time point: before trial treatment. Donors were given nivolumab, ipilimumab, aspirin, low-dose cyclophosphamide and low-dose radiotherapy. This clonotype was recorded many times. First-strand cDNA used TRAV- and TRBV-specific primers, covering alpha and beta chains. Using a constant-region primer together with a V-primer adapter, TCRs were subjected to 15 to 25 PCR cycles of amplification. MiXCR, run by TCRdb on the reads, gives a single entry per CDR3 protein. Seen here are 65,000 to 95,000 distinct CDR3 sequences, 15% to 20% observed once, and the top ten hold roughly 6%. The germline gives CDR1 MNHNY, CDR2 SVGAGI (reference sequence). The CDR3 length is 15 residues. V was pared by 2 bases and J by 7 bases, with 17 bases between.

The genes are TRBV6-6 and TRBJ1-1; D is ambiguous. This specimen consisted of PBMCs, obtained before treatment. The receptor's source is a male donor with prostate cancer. CDR3 bases: TGTGCCAGCAGTTACGTCCCCGGGAGTACAAGTGAAGCTTTCTTT. Translating gives CASSYVPGSTSEAFF.